This record covers a single T cell receptor beta chain. Its antigen is not known. The entry originates in a study of CD8 T cells in ankylosing spondylitis. V lost 6 bases and J lost 0, with 9 bases in between. The CDR3 length is 14 residues. TCRdb fed the 5' RACE reads into MiXCR, producing one record per CDR3 protein. This sample has fewer than 550,000 distinct CDR3 sequences, with approximately 5% found just once. Regarding the study as a whole: Disease-linked clones proved CD8+ and comparatively uncommon in peripheral blood. Several highly homologous variants made up a TCR beta motif, and this motif appeared characteristic of ankylosing spondylitis blood.

Material: blood, either unsorted or a sorted T cell fraction (not recorded which). The chain is built from TRBV12-3 or TRBV12-4 and TRBJ1-3, with D hard to call. This clonotype was obtained from a male donor with ankylosing spondylitis. The CDR3 DNA sequence: TGTGCCAGCAGAGACGGCGGCTCTGGAAACACCATATATTTT. This gives the protein CASRDGGSGNTIYF.